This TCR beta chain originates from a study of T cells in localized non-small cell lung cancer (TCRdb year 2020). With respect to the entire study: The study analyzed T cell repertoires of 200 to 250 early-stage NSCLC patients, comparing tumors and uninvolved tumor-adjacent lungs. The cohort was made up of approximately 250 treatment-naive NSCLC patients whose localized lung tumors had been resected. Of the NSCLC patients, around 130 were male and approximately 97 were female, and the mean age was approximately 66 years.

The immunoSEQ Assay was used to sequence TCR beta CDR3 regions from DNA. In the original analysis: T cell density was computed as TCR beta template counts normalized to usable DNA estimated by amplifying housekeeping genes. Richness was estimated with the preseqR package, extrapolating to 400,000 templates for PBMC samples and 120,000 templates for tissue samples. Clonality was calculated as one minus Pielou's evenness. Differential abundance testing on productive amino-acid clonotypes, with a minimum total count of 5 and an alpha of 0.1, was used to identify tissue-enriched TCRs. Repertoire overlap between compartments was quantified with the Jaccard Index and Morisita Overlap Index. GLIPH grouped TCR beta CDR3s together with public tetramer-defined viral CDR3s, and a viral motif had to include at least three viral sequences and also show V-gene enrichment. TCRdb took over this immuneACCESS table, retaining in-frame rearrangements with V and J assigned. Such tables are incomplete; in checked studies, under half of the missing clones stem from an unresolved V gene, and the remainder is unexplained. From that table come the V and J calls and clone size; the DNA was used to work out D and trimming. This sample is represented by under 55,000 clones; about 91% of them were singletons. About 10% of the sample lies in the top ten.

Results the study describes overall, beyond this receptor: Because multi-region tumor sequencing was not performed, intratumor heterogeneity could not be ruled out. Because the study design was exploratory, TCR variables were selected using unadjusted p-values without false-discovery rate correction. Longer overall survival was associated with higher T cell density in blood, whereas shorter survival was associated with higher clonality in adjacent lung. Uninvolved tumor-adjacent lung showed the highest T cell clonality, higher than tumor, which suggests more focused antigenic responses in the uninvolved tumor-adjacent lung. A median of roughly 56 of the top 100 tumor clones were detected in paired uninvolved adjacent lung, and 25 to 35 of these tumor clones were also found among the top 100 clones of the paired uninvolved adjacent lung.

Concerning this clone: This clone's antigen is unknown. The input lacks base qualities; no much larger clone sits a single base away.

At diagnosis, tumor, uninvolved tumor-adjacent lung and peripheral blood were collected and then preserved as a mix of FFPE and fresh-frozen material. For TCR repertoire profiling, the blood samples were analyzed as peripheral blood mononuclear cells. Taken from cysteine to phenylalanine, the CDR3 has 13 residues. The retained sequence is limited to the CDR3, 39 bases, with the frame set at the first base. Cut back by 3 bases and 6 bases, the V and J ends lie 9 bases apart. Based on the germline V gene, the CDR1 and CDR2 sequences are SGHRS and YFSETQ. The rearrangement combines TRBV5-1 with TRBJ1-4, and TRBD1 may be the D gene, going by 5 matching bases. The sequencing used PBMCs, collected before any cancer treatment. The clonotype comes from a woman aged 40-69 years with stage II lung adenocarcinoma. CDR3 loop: CASSSRVDEKLFF. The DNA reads TGCGCCAGCAGCTCCAGGGTGGATGAAAAACTGTTTTTT.